This T cell receptor beta chain stems from a study of blood T cell repertoires in COVID-19. Original processing methods: Estimates of nucleated cell counts were drawn from the amplification of reference gene primers. Here immunoSEQ multiplex PCR was the method, and the copy in TCRdb shows in-frame clones only, minus some. D and trimming were read from the DNA, whereas the V and J calls and clone size are those reported in that table. The sample includes some 120,000 clones, 70% to 90% seen only once; the top ten take 1.5%. CDR3 length: 16 residues. Deletions cut 1 base from V and 5 bases from J, with 14 bases between. Germline loops: CDR1 MGHRA, CDR2 YSYEKL.

The TCR comes from a human donor in a cohort sampled during active COVID-19. V and J are TRBV4-1 and TRBJ2-2; no firm D call. Material for sequencing was peripheral blood. As DNA, the CDR3 is TGCGCCAGCAGCCAAGGGCAATTTTCGCTGACCGGGGAGCTGTTTTTT. Translated: CASSQGQFSLTGELFF.